This T cell receptor beta chain was identified in a study of blood T cell repertoires in COVID-19. The V gene's germline CDR1 is MRHNA and CDR2 SNTAGT. This CDR3 is built from 15 residues. V was pared by 8 bases and J by 8 bases, with 14 bases of the junction left unmatched. Produced via immunoSEQ multiplex PCR; TCRdb's table is partial and in-frame only. The sample carries fewer than 350,000 clones, around 88% recorded once. The sequence was collected from a woman in her twenties or thirties with COVID-19, enrolled during active disease. The specimen sequenced was peripheral blood. This rearrangement joins TRBV6-4 to TRBJ2-1; 8 positions match TRBD2. CDR3 sequence: CASGLEAGGRHEQFF. DNA for the CDR3: TGTGCCAGCGGTCTAGAGGCGGGGGGCCGTCATGAGCAGTTCTTC.